This TCR beta chain comes out of a study of cytomegalovirus exposure and HLA in healthy donors (dated by TCRdb to about 2017). In terms of the full investigation: According to a later analysis, one platform produced both the roughly 130 validation repertoires and the 666 repertoires of the first cohort. The study aimed to test whether signatures of past pathogen exposure could be identified by cataloging public T cell receptors. High-throughput TCR immunosequencing, statistical association of individual TCRs with disease status, and machine learning were combined to predict cytomegalovirus infection status. Besides the first cohort of approximately 710 subjects, a separate validation cohort made up of around 120 different subjects was used.

Only one count was recorded for this clone. The antigen it binds to is not known. No per-base quality is available; no much larger clone lies one base away. Library method: the immunoSEQ multiplex PCR assay. From the authors' description of their analysis: To diagnose cytomegalovirus status from the catalog of TCR beta chain sequences, a statistical classification framework was built. TCRdb limited this immuneACCESS table to in-frame rearrangements with V and J called. A share of clones is missing; checked studies link under half to unresolved V genes, and the rest is unexplained. That table supplies the V and J calls and clone size; D and trimming were determined from the DNA. This sample gives approximately 150,000 clones in total; roughly 84% of them show up just once. The top ten clones comprise about a tenth of the sample. Study-wide conclusions, independent of this receptor: Most TCR sequences were seen in very few donors, while some public TCRs were found in many individuals. The authors suggested that the approach could potentially be generalized to other disease states and immunological phenotypes. Subsequent analysis determined that TCRs grouped into clusters in the first cohort also showed a tendency toward co-occurrence across the 120 or so validation repertoires, and about 94% of cluster scores exceeded 0. Cytomegalovirus status was reported to be diagnosed by the classifier with high specificity and sensitivity in both the original and validation cohorts. All 110 or so repertoires were used to score co-occurrence in the validation cohort in a later analysis, because that analysis had no HLA typing for the cohort. In vitro tests confirmed that three of the cytomegalovirus-associated TCR beta chains recognize cytomegalovirus antigens. A total of 164 TCR beta chains were listed by the study as associated with cytomegalovirus.

V is clipped by 1 base and J by 0 bases, and the sequence between their germline boundaries is 10 bases long. The CDR3 contains 16 residues, cysteine and phenylalanine counted. Only the CDR3 DNA stays, 48 bases, in frame from base 1. According to the germline V gene, CDR1 reads SGDLS and CDR2 reads YYNGEE. The donors were included in the validation cohort of over a hundred subjects, a group kept apart from the roughly 610-subject first cohort. The rearrangement joined TRBV9 to TRBJ1-4; confidence is insufficient to name the D gene. This sequence originates from a man younger than 40 in good health and CMV-seropositive. The sample was PBMCs. The nucleotides read TGTGCCAGCAGCGTAAGCCAAGCGACAACTAATGAAAAACTGTTTTTT. This is translated as CASSVSQATTNEKLFF.